The table lists the clone carrying this T cell receptor (beta chain) with a few counts. Antigen specificity is unknown. Unique molecular identifiers were built into the TCRbeta library. One entry per CDR3 protein, called by TCRdb with MiXCR from the PCR reads. This table has 100,000 to 120,000 distinct CDR3 sequences, 5.5% to 6.5% appearing once. These data come from a study of T-cell reconstitution after alpha-beta-depleted transplantation in children. General study results and limits: One year after transplant, T-cell counts and diversity came mostly from newly produced T cells. Where some patients showed high TCRbeta diversity at day 60, it came from recipient T cells and thymic progenitors that had survived. There were reportedly several hundred expanded graft clones from which alpha-beta T cells came about two months after transplant.

Germline loops: CDR1 MDHEN, CDR2 SYDVKM. V was pared by 6 bases and J by 4 bases, with 10 bases of the junction left unmatched. The CDR3 totals 15 residues. V usage is TRBV28 and J usage is TRBJ2-7; 9 nucleotides line up with TRBD1. Material: PBMCs, mostly from graft donor cells, obtained 360 days after TCRalphabeta/CD19-depleted stem cell transplant. This sequence was found in a male patient under 10 years old who had a stem cell transplant for acute lymphoblastic leukemia, so the T cells may come from the graft donor. CDR3 DNA: TGTGCCAGCAGCGTAAGGAGGACAGGGGAATACGAGCAGTACTTC. Residues: CASSVRRTGEYEQYF.